This TCR beta chain is drawn from a study of shared clonotypes between healthy human individuals. Study at large: The donors, a couple of women and three men, were aged 18 to 49.

Positive CCR7 selection of CD45RO-negative cells yielded the naive CD8 cells, and terminally differentiated effector memory CD45RA+ cells were excluded. Genomic DNA of every subset was divided equally among multiple immunoSEQ plates. Some clones are missing from TCRdb's copy, which holds only in-frame ones; the method was immunoSEQ multiplex PCR. The sample shows around 2.1 million clones, about 93% of them seen only once. The germline CDR1 and CDR2 sequences are SNHLY and FYNNEI. V was trimmed by 5 bases and J by 0 bases, leaving 15 bases between them. CDR3 length equals 16 residues. The specimen was naive CD8+ T cells from PBMCs. The TCR comes from a man aged 18 to 29 in good health. Some clones in this sample may be carry-over from other donors' samples. The chain is built from TRBV2 and TRBJ2-3; D not resolved. CDR3 residues: CASSTLGLSSTDTQYF. In nucleotides, the CDR3 is TGTGCCAGCAGTACCTTAGGGCTTTCGAGCACAGATACGCAGTATTTT.